The rows below give T cell receptor beta chains drawn from one sample of a study of cytomegalovirus exposure and HLA in healthy donors. TCRdb's table, derived via immunoSEQ multiplex PCR, lists solely in-frame clones and lacks some. The repertoire holds more than 110,000 clones, approximately 80% seen once, with 4.5% to 6.5% in the top ten. The sample taken for sequencing was PBMCs. These receptors were obtained from a male donor in good health and CMV-seronegative. Each CDR3 is given with its conserved first and last residue. Each record gives: J gene, D gene, CDR3 length, V gene, clone size, CDR3 DNA, CDR3 protein. The D gene is left open where the match is weak. The size entry is marked missing in some rows and otherwise reads once, few, many or a size class.

TRBJ1-6 | . | 16 | TRBV28 | few | TGTGCCAGCAGTCACGGGGGAGATCGATATAATTCACCCCTCCACTTT | CASSHGGDRYNSPLHF
TRBJ1-2 | TRBD1 | 13 | TRBV9 | once | TGTGCCAGCAGCCTCGGACAGGATTATGGCTACACCTTC | CASSLGQDYGYTF
TRBJ2-7 | . | 12 | TRBV28 | . | TGTGCCAGCAGTGGGGGGGCTTACGAGCAGTACTTC | CASSGGAYEQYF
TRBJ2-5 | TRBD2 | 12 | TRBV28 | . | TGTGCCAGCAATTCCGGGACTAAAGGTCCGTACTTC | CASNSGTKGPYF
TRBJ1-5 | . | 15 | TRBV6-6 | few | TGTGCCAGCAGTTACTCTCCCGATTCTGGCAGGCCCCAGCATTTT | CASSYSPDSGRPQHF
TRBJ1-2 | TRBD1 | 15 | TRBV6-1 | few | TGTGCCAGCAGTGAAGCAGGGGGCGCCGGCTATGGCTACACCTTC | CASSEAGGAGYGYTF
TRBJ2-2 | TRBD1 | 15 | TRBV4-3 | . | TGCGCCAGCAGCCAGAGACAGGGAGTGGCCGGGGAGCTGTTTTTT | CASSQRQGVAGELFF
TRBJ1-2 | . | 13 | TRBV30 | few | TGTGCCTGGAGGGGGGGGACCCTGGAACGCTACACCTTC | CAWRGGTLERYTF
TRBJ1-1 | . | 14 | TRBV6-5 | . | TGTGCCAGCAGTTCAGGATATTCCGGGAATGAAGCTTTCTTT | CASSSGYSGNEAFF
TRBJ1-1 | TRBD1 | 14 | TRBV11-3 | . | TGTGCCAGCAGCTTAGGGGACAGCTCCACTGAAGCTTTCTTT | CASSLGDSSTEAFF